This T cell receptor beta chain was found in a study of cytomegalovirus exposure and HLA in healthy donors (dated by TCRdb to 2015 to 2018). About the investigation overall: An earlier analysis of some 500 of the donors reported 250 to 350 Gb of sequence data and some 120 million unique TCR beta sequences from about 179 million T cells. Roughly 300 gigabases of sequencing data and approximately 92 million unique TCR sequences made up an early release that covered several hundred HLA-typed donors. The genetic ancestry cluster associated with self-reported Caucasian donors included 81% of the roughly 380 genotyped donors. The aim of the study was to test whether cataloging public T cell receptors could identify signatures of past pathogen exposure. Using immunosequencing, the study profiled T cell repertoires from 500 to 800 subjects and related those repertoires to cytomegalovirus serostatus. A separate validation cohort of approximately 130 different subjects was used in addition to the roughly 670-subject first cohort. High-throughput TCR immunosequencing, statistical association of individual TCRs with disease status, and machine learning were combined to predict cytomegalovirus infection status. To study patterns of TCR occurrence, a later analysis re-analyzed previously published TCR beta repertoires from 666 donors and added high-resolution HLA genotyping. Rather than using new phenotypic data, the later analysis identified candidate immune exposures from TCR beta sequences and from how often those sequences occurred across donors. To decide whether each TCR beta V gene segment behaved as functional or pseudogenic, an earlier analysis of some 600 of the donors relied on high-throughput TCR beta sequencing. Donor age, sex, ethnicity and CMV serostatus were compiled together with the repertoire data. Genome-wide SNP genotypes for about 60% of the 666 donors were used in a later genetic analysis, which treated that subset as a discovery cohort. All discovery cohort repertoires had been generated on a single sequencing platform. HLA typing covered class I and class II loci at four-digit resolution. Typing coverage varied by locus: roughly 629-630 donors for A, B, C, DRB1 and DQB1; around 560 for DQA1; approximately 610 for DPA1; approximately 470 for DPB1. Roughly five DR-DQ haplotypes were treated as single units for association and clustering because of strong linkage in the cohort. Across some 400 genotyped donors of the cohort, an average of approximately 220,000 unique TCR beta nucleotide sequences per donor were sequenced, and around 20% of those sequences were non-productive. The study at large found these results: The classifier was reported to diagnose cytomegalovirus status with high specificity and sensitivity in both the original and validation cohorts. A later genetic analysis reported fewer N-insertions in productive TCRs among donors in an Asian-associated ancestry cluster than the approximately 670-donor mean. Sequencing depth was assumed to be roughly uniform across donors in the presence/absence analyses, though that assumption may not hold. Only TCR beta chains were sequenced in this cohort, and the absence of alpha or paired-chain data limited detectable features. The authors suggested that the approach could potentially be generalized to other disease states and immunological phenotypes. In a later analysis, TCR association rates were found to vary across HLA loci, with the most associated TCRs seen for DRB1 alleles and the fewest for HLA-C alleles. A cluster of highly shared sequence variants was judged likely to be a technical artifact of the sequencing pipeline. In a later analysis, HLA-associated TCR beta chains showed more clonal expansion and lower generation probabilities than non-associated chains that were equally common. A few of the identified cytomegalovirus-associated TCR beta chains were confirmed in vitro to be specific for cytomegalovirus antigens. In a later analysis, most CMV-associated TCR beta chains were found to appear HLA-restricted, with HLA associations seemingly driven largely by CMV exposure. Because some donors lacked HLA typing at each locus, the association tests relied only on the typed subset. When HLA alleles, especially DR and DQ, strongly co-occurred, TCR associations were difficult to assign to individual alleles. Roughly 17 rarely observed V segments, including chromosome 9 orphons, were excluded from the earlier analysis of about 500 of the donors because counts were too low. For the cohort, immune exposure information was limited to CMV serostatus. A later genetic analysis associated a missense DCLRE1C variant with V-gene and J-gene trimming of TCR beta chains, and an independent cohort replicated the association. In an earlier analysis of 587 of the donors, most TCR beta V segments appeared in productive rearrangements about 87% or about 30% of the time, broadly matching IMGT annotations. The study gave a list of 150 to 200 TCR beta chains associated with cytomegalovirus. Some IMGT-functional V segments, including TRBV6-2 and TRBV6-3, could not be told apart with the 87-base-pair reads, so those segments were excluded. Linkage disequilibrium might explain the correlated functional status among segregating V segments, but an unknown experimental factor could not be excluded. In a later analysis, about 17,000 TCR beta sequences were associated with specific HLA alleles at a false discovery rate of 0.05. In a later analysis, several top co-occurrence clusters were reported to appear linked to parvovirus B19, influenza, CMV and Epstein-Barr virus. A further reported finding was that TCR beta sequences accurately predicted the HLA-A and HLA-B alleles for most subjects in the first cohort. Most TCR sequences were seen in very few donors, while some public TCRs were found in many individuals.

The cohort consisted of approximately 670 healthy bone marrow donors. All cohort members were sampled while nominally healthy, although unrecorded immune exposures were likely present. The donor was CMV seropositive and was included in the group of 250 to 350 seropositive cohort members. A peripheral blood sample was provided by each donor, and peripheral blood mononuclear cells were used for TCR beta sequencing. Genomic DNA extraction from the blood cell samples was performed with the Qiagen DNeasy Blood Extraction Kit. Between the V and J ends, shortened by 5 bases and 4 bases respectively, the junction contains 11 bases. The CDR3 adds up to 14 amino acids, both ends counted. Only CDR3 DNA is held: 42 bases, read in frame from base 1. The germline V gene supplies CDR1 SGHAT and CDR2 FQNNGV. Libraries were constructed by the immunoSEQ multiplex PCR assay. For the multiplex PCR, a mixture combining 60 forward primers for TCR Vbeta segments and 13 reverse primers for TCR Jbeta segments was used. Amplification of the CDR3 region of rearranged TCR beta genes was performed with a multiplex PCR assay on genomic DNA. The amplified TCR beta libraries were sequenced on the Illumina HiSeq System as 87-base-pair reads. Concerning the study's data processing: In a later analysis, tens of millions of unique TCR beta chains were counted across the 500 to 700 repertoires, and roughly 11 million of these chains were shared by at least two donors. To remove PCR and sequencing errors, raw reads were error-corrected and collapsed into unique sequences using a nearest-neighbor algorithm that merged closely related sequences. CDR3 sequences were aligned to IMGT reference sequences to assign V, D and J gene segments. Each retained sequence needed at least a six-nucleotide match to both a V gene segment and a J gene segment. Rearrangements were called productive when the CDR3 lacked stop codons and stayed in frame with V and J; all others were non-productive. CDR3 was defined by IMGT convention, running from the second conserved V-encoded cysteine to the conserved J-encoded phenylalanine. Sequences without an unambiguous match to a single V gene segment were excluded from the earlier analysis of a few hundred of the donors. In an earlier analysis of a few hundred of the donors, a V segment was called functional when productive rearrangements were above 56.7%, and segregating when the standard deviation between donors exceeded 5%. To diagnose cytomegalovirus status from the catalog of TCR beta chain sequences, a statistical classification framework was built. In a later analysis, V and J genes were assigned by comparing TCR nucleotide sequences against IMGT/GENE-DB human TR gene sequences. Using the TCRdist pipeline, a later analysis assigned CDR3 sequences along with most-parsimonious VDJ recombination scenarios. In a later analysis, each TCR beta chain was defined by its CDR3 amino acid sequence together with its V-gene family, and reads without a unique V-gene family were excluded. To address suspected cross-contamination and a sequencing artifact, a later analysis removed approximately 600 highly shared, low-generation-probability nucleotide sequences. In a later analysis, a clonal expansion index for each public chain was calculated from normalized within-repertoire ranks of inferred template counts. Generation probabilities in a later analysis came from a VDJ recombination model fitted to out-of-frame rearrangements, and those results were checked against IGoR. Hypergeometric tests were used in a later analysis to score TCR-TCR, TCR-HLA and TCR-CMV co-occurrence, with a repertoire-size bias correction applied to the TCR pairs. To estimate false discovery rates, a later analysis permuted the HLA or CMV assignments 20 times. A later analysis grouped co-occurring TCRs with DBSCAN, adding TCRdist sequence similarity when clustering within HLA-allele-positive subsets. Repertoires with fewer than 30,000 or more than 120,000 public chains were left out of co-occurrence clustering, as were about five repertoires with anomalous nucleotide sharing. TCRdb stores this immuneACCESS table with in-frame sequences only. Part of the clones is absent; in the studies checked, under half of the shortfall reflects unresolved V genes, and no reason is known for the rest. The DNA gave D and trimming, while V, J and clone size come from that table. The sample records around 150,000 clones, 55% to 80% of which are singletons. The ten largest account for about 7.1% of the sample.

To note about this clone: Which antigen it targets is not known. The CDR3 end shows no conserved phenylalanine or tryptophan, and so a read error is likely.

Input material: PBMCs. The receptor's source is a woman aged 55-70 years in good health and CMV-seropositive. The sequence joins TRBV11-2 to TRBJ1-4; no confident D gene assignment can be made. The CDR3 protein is CASSPLSGNEKLFL. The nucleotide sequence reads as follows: TGTGCCAGCAGCCCGCTCAGCGGTAATGAAAAACTGTTTCTT.